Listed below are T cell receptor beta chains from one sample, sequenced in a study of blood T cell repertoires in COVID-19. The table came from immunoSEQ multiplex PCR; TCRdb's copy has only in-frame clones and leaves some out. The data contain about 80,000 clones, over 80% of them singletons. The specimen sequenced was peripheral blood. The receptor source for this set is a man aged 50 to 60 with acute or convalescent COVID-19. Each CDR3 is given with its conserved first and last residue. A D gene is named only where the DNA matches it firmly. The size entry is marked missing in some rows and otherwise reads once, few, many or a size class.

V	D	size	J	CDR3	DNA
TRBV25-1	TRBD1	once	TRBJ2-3	CASSEFPRGTDTQYF	TGTGCCAGCAGTGAATTTCCCAGGGGGACAGATACGCAGTATTTT
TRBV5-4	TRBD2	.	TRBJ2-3	CASSARLTSGRSDTQYF	TGTGCCAGCAGCGCTCGACTGACTAGCGGGCGCAGCGATACGCAGTATTTT
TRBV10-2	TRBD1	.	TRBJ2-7	CASSVGQGGNEQYF	TGCGCCAGCAGTGTCGGACAGGGCGGTAACGAGCAGTACTTC
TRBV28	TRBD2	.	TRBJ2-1	CASSPTPWDYEFGQFF	TGTGCCAGCAGTCCTACCCCGTGGGACTATGAATTCGGGCAGTTCTTC
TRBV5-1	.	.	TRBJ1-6	CASSPREGENSPLHF	TGCGCCAGCAGCCCCCGGGAGGGAGAGAATTCACCCCTCCACTTT
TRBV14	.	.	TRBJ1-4	CASSQAGDSSTEKLFF	TGTGCCAGCAGCCAAGCAGGGGATTCGTCTACTGAAAAACTGTTTTTT
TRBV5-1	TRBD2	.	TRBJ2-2	CASSLAGGHTGELFF	TGCGCCAGCAGCCTAGCGGGAGGCCACACCGGGGAGCTGTTTTTT
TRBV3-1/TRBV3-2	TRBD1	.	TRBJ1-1	CASSQEGNRGSNTEAFF	TGTGCCAGCAGCCAAGAGGGGAACAGGGGATCGAACACTGAAGCTTTCTTT
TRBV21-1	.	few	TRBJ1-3	CASSKVRHRSGNTIYF	TGTGCCAGCAGCAAAGTGAGACACCGCTCTGGAAACACCATATATTTT
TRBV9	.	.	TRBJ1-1	CASSVTSGGATEAFF	TGTGCCAGCAGCGTTACCTCTGGGGGGGCCACTGAAGCTTTCTTT
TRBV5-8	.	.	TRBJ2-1	CASSRPGVGNEQFF	TGTGCCAGCAGCCGTCCGGGGGTCGGCAATGAGCAGTTCTTC
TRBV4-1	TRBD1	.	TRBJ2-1	CASSQSPGQGIWNEQFF	TGCGCCAGCAGCCAATCGCCGGGACAGGGTATCTGGAATGAGCAGTTCTTC
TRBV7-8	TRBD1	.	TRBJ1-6	CASSLWDRGESPLHF	TGTGCCAGCAGCTTATGGGACAGGGGTGAATCACCCCTCCACTTT
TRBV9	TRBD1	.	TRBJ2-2	CASSGRGQTNTGELFF	TGTGCCAGCAGCGGCAGGGGGCAAACGAACACCGGGGAGCTGTTTTTT
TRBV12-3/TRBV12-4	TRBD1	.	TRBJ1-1	CASRGTGNTEAFF	TGTGCCAGCAGGGGGACAGGGAACACTGAAGCTTTCTTT